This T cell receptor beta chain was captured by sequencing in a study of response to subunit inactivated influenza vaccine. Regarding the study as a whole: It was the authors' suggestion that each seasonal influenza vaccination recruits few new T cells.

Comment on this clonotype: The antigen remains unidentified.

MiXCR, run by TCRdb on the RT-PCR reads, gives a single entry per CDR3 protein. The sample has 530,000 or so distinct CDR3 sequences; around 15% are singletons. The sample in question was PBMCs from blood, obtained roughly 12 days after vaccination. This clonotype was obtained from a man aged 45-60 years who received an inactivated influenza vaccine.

Here the CDR3 DNA reads TGTGCCACAGAGCGGGATAGCTCCTACAATGAGCAGTTCTTC. Its translation: CATERDSSYNEQFF. The chain couples TRBV12-3 or TRBV12-4 to TRBJ2-1, with 7 bases matching TRBD2. Trimming at V came to 10 bases and at J to 0 bases, leaving 6 bases not matched to a gene. This CDR3 is 14 amino acids long.